The following is a T cell receptor beta chain sequence with its context. Using immunoSEQ multiplex PCR, the repertoire was profiled, and TCRdb retains in-frame clones only, with some absent. The sample has approximately 29,000 clones; around nine tenths are singletons. These data come from a study of technical replicates of blood from four donors. Per germline, CDR1 PRHDT and CDR2 FYEKMQ (reference sequence). The V end was cut by 0 bases, the J end by 5 bases, with 10 bases between. This CDR3 comprises 14 residues. The sample consisted of PBMCs. The receptor was derived from a human donor in good health. Some clones in this sample may be carry-over from other donors' samples. This rearrangement joins TRBV13 to TRBJ2-5, with D possibly TRBD2 on 6 matching bases. The DNA of the CDR3 is TGTGCCAGCAGCTTAGGCGGGAGTCTCGAGACCCAGTACTTC. It codes for CASSLGGSLETQYF.